This T cell receptor (beta chain) is from a study of control samples from healthy donors and cancer patients. Data came from immunoSEQ multiplex PCR; TCRdb stores just in-frame clones and leaves some out. Of approximately 52,000 clones in the sample, about nine tenths were seen once. Sequencing was carried out using PBMCs. The source of this sequence is a man between 60 and 75 years old with head and neck cancer.

The CDR3 nucleotides read TGTGCCAGCAGTCTGAAGAGGGTTGGCTACACCTTC. It encodes CASSLKRVGYTF. The chain links TRBV12-3 or TRBV12-4 to TRBJ1-2; D gene ambiguous. V lost 5 bases, J lost 7 bases, and 11 bases lay in between. The CDR3 length is 12 residues.